Sequencing of this T cell receptor (beta chain) was carried out in a study of CD4 T cells in relation to SARS-CoV-2 and coronaviruses. Whole-study context: Patient ages ranged from roughly 21 to 80, median 38. General study results and limits: Crossreactivity was assessed only for spike protein, not other viral proteins. In roughly 65% of donors, memory CD4+ clonotypes crossrecognized SARS-CoV-2 and at least one common cold coronavirus spike.

On this clone itself: What it binds is not known.

V was shortened by 5 bases and J by 12 bases, with 17 bases between the two germline ends. CDR1 is MNHEY, CDR2 SVGAGI, per germline. The CDR3 sequence is 13 residues long. Uncultured naive and memory CD4+ T cells supplied DNA for deep TCR-beta sequencing. The protocol was immunoSEQ multiplex PCR, while the TCRdb copy is restricted to in-frame clones and leaves out a portion. The profile shows tens of thousands of clones, just over 90% of them singletons. The sequence was obtained from an adult with COVID-19. The specimen was naive CD4+ T cells from PBMCs. Subset in this sample: naive CD4+ T cells isolated by negative enrichment. This rearrangement joins TRBV6-5 to TRBJ2-1; a weak D match, TRBD2 (6 bases). CDR3 region: CASSPRDRRGQFF. The CDR3 bases are TGTGCCAGCAGTCCCCGGGACCGGCGGGGGCAGTTCTTC.